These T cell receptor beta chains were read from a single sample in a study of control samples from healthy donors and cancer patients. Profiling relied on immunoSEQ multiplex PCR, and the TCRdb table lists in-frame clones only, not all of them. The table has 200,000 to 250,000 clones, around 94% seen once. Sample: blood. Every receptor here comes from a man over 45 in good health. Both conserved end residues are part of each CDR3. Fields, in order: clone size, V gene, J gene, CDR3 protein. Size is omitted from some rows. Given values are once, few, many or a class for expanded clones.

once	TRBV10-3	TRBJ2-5	CAISTGTGGSETQYF
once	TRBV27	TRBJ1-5	CASAKAPQGNQPQHF
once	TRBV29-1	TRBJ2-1	CSVEEWEQGAYNEQFF
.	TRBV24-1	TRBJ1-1	CATSDRGQGGTEAFF
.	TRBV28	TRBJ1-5	CASSLQNQPQHF
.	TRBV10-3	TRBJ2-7	CAMGDRAYEQYF
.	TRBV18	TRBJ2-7	CASSSGLVWEQYF
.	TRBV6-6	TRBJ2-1	CASRLQGSSYNEQFF
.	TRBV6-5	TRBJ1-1	CASSYVTGGTEAFF
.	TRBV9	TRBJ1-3	CASSVATGGPAGNTIYF
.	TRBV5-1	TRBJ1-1	CASSLGRTMNTEAFF
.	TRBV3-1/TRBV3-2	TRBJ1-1	CASSSPGYTEAFF
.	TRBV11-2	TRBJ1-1	CASSLGPGQLGRNTEAFF
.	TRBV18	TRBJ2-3	CASSPAGLDTQYF
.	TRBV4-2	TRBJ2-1	CASSQRAGTSLNAEQFF
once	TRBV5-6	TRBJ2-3	CASSFTADTQYF
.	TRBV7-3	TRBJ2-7	CASSLAGNHDEQYF
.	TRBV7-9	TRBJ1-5	CASSLGQGLVQPQHF
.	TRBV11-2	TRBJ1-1	CASSLDRASEAFF
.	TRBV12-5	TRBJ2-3	CASGLGQETSTDTQYF
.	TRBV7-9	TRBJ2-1	CASSLVFWPNEQFF
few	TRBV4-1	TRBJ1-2	CASSRKGGPYGYTF
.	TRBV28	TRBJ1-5	CASSPPRRKGNQPQHF
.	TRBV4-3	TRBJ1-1	CASSGERGVMNTEAFF
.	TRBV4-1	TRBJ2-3	CATTLGQTRGDTQYF
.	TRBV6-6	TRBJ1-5	CASSMTDSNQPQHF